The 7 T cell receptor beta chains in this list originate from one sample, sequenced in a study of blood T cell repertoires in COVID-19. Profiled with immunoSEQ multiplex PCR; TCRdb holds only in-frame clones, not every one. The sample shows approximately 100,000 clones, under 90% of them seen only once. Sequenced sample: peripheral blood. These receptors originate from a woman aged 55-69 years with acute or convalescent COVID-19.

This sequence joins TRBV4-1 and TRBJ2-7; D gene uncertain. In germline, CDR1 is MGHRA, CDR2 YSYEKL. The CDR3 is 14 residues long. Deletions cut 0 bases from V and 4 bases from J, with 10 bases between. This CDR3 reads CASSQERRSYEQYF. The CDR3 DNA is TGCGCCAGCAGCCAAGAGAGGAGAAGTTACGAGCAGTACTTC.

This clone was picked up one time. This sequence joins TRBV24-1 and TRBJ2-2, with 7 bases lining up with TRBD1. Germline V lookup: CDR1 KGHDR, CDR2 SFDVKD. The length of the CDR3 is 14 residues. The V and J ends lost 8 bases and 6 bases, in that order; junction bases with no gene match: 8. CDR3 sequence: CATKAQGEAGELFF. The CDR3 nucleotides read TGTGCCACCAAGGCCCAGGGGGAAGCCGGGGAGCTGTTTTTT.

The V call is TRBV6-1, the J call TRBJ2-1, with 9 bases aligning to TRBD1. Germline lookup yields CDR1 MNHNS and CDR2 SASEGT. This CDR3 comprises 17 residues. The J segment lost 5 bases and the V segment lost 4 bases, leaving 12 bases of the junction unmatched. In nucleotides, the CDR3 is TGTGCCAGCAGTGCGCGGGACAGGGCCTTACGGGACAATGAGCAGTTCTTC. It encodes CASSARDRALRDNEQFF.

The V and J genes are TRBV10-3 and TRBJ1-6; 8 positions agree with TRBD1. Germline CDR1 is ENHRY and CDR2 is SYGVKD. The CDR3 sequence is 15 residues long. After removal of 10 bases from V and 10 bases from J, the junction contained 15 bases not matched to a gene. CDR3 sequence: CATTTLDRGGSPLHF. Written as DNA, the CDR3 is TGTGCCACCACGACTCTCGACAGGGGAGGATCACCCCTCCACTTT.

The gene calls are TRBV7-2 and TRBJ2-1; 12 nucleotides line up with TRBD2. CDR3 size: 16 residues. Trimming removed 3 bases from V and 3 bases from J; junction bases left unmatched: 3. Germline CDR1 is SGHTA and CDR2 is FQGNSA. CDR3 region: CASSFSLAGGYNEQFF. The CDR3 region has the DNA TGTGCCAGCAGCTTTTCACTAGCGGGGGGCTACAATGAGCAGTTCTTC.

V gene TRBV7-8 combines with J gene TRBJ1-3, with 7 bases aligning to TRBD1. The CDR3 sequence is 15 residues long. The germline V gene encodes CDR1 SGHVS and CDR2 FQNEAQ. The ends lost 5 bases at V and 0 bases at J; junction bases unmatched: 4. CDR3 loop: CASSRTGFSGNTIYF. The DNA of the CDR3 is TGTGCCAGCAGCCGGACAGGTTTCTCTGGAAACACCATATATTTT.

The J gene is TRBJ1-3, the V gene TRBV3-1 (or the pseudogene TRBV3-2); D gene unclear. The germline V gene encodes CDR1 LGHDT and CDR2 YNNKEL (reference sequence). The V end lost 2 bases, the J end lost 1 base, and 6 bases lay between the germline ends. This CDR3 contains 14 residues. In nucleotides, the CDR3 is TGTGCCAGCAGCCAAACGAGGTCTGGAAACACCATATATTTT. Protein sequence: CASSQTRSGNTIYF.